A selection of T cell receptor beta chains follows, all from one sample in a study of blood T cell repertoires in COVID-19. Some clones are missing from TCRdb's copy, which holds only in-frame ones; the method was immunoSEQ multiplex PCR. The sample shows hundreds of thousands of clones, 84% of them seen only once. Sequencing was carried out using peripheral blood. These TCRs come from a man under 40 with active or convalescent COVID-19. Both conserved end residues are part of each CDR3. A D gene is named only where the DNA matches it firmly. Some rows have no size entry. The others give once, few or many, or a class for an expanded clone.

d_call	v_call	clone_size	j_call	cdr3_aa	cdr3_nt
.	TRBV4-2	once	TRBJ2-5	CASSQDSGLETQYF	TGTGCCAGCAGCCAAGATTCGGGGTTGGAGACCCAGTACTTC
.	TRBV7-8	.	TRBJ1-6	CASSLARASYNSPLHF	TGTGCCAGCAGCTTAGCGCGGGCCAGCTATAATTCACCCCTCCACTTT
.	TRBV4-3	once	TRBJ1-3	CASSQGLASGNTIYF	TGCGCCAGCAGCCAAGGGTTAGCCTCTGGAAACACCATATATTTT
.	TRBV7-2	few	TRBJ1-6	CASSLGTGVYNSPLHF	TGTGCCAGCAGCTTAGGTACCGGGGTCTATAATTCACCCCTCCACTTT
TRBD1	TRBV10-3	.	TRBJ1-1	CAISGQGAATEAFF	TGTGCCATCAGTGGTCAGGGGGCGGCCACTGAAGCTTTCTTT
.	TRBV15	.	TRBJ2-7	CATKRELASYEQYF	TGTGCCACCAAGAGGGAACTAGCCTCCTACGAGCAGTACTTC
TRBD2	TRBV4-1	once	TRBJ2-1	CASSQDPGGRSYNEQFF	TGCGCCAGCAGCCAAGATCCCGGGGGGAGATCCTACAATGAGCAGTTCTTC
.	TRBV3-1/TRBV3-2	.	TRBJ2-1	CASSPELSGDHTSYNEQFF	TGTGCCAGCAGCCCCGAGCTATCAGGGGACCACACCTCCTACAATGAGCAGTTCTTC
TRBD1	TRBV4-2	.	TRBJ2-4	CASSQDRAGGENIQYF	TGTGCCAGCAGCCAAGACCGGGCAGGGGGAGAAAACATTCAGTACTTC
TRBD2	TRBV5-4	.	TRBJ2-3	CASSLDSSGRTDTQYF	TGTGCCAGCAGCTTGGATTCTAGCGGTCGCACAGATACGCAGTATTTT
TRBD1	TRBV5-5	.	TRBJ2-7	CASSPGQGASYEQYF	TGTGCCAGCAGCCCGGGACAGGGGGCTTCCTACGAGCAGTACTTC
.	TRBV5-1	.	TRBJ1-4	CASSSEASATNEKLFF	TGCGCCAGCAGCTCGGAGGCCTCTGCAACTAATGAAAAACTGTTTTTT
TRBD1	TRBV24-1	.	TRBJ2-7	CATSPGQPSEQYF	TGTGCCACCAGTCCGGGACAGCCCTCCGAGCAGTACTTC
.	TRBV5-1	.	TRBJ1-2	CASSLGDILSYTF	TGCGCCAGCAGCTTGGGGGACATTCTCTCGTACACCTTC
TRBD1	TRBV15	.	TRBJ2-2	CATSIDRGNTGELFF	TGTGCCACCAGCATAGACAGGGGTAACACCGGGGAGCTGTTTTTT
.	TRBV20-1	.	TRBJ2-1	CSANRVNEQFF	TGCAGTGCCAACAGGGTCAATGAGCAGTTCTTC
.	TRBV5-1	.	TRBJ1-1	CASSLVGGESEAFF	TGCGCCAGCAGCTTGGTAGGGGGTGAAAGTGAAGCTTTCTTT
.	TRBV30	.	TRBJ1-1	CAWSVYYQGPTEAFF	TGTGCCTGGAGTGTATATTATCAGGGCCCCACTGAAGCTTTCTTT
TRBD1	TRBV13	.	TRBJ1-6	CASSYTGGQTSSPLHF	TGTGCCAGCAGTTACACAGGGGGCCAAACATCCTCACCCCTCCACTTT
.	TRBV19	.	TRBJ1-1	CASSIGSSVDRLNTEAFF	TGTGCCAGTAGTATCGGCTCGTCGGTCGACAGGCTGAACACTGAAGCTTTCTTT
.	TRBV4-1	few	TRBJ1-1	CASSQGRQAFF	TGCGCCAGCAGCCAAGGGCGGCAAGCTTTCTTT
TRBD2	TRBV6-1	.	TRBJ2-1	CASSESFWRTGGINEQFF	TGTGCCAGCAGTGAAAGCTTCTGGCGGACGGGGGGGATCAATGAGCAGTTCTTC
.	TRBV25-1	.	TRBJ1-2	CASREGSNGYTF	TGTGCCAGCAGGGAGGGATCTAATGGCTACACCTTC
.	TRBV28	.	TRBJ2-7	CASSLSAGGTSYEQYF	TGTGCCAGCAGTTTATCAGCAGGGGGGACCTCCTACGAGCAGTACTTC
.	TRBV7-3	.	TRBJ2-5	CASSLGQRGGETQYF	TGTGCCAGCAGCCTAGGGCAAAGGGGTGGAGAGACCCAGTACTTC
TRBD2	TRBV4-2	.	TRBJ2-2	CASSQESGGREELFF	TGTGCCAGCAGCCAAGAATCGGGAGGCCGGGAGGAGCTGTTTTTT
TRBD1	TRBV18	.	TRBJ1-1	CASSPSTGGNTEAFF	TGTGCCAGCTCACCATCAACAGGGGGGAACACTGAAGCTTTCTTT